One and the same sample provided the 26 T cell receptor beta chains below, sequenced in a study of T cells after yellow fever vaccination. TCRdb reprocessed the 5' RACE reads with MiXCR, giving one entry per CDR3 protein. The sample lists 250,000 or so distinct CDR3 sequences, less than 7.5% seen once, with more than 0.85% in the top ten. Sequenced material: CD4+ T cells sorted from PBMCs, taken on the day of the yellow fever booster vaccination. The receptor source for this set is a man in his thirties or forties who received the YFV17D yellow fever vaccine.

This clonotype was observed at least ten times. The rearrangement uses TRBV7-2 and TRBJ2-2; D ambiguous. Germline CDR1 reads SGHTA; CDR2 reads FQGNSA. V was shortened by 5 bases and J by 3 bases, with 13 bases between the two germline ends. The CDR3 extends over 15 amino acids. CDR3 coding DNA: TGTGCCAGCAGCCGAGACCTCCGCCACACCGGGGAGCTGTTTTTT. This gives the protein CASSRDLRHTGELFF.

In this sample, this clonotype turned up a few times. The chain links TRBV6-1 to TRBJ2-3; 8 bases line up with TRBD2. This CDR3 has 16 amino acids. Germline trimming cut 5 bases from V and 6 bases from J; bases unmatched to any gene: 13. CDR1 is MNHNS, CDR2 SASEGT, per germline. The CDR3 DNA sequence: TGTGCCAGCAGTCGCCGACTAGCGAGGGGGTTGGATACGCAGTATTTT. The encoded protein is CASSRRLARGLDTQYF.

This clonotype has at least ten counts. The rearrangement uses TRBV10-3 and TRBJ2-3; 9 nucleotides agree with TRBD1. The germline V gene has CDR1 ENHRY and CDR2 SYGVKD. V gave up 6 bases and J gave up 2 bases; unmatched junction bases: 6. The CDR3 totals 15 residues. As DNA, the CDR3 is TGTGCCATCAGCCTACAGGGGGCGGTCACAGATACGCAGTATTTT. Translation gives CAISLQGAVTDTQYF.

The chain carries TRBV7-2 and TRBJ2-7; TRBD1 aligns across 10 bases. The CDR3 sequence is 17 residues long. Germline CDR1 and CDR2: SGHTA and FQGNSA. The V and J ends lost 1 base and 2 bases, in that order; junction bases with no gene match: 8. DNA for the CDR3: TGTGCCAGCAGCTTAGGGGCATCGGACAGGGGGGCCTACGAGCAGTACTTC. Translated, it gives CASSLGASDRGAYEQYF.

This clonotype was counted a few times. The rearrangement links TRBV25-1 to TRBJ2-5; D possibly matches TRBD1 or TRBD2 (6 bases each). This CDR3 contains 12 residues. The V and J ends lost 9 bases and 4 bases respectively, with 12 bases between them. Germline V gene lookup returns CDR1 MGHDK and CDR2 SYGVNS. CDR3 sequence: CASQGTAETQYF. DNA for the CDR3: TGTGCCAGTCAGGGGACTGCAGAGACCCAGTACTTC. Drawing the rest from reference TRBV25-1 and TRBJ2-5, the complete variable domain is EADIYQTPRYLVIGTGKKITLECSQTMGHDKMYWYQQDPGMELHLIHYSYGVNSTEKGDLSSESTVSRIRTEHFPLTLESARPSHTSQYLCASQGTAETQYFGPGTRLLVL.

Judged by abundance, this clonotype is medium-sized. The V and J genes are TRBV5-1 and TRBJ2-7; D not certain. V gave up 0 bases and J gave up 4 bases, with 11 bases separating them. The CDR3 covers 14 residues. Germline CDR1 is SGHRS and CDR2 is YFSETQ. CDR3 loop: CASSLEGSEYEQYF. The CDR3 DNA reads TGCGCCAGCAGCTTGGAGGGATCGGAATACGAGCAGTACTTC. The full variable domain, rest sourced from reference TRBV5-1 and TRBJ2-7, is KAGVTQTPRYLIKTRGQQVTLSCSPISGHRSVSWYQQTPGQGLQFLFEYFSETQRNKGNFPGRFSGRQFSNSRSEMNVSTLELGDSALYLCASSLEGSEYEQYFGPGTRLTVT.

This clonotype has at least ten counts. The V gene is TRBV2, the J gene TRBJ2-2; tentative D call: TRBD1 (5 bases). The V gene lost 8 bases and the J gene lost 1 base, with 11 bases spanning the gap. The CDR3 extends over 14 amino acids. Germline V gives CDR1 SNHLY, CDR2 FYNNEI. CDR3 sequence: CASFQGENTGELFF. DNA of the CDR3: TGTGCCAGCTTCCAAGGGGAGAACACCGGGGAGCTGTTTTTT.

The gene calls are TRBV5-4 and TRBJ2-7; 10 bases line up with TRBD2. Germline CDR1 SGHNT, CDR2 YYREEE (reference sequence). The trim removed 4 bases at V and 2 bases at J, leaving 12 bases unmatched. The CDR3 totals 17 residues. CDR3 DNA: TGTGCCAGCAGCGACCGGGGGGTAGCGGGAGGACCCTACGAGCAGTACTTC. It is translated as CASSDRGVAGGPYEQYF.

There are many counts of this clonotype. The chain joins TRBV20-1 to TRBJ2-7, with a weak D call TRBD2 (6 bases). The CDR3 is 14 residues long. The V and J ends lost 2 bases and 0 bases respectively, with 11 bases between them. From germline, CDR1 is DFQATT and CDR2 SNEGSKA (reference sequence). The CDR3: CSARSRDFSYEQYF. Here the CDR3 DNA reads TGCAGTGCTAGAAGCCGGGACTTCTCCTACGAGCAGTACTTC.

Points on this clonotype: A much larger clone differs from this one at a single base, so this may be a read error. CDR3 amino acids: CSAGAVGSDEQSF. The CDR3 DNA follows: TGCAGTGCTGGGGCGGTGGGGTCCGATGAGCAGTCCTTC. The chain recombines TRBV20-1 with TRBJ2-1; weak D call: TRBD1 (5 bases). Germline V lookup: CDR1 DFQATT, CDR2 SNEGSKA (reference sequence). The CDR3 is made up of 13 amino acids.

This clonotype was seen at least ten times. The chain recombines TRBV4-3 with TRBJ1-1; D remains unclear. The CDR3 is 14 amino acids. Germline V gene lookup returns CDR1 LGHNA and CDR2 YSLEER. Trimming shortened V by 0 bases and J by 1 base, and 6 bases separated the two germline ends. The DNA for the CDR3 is TGCGCCAGCAGCCAAGAAGCCGGGAACACTGAAGCTTTCTTT. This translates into CASSQEAGNTEAFF.

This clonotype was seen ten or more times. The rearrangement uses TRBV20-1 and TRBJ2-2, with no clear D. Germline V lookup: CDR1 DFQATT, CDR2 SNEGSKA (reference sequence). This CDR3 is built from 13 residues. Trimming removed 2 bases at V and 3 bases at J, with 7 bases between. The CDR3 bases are TGCAGTGCTAGACTGGGTGACACCGGGGAGCTGTTTTTT. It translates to CSARLGDTGELFF.

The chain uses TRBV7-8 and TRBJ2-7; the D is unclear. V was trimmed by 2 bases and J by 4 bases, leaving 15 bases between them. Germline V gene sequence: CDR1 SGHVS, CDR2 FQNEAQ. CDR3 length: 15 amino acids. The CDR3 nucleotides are TGTGCCAGCAGCTTAACGATGGACCCAAGGTACGAGCAGTACTTC. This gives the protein CASSLTMDPRYEQYF.

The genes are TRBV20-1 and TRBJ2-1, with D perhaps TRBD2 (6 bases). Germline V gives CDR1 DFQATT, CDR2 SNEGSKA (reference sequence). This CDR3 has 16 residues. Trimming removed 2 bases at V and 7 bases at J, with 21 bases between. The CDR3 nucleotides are TGCAGTGCTAGAAAGGGCGGTAGCGGCTTTAGGAATGAGCAGTTCTTC. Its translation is CSARKGGSGFRNEQFF.

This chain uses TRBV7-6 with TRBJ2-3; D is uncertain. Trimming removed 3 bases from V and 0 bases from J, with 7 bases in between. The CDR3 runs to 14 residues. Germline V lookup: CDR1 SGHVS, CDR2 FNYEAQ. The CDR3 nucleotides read TGTGCCAGCAGCTTTACGGCTAGCACAGATACGCAGTATTTT. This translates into CASSFTASTDTQYF.

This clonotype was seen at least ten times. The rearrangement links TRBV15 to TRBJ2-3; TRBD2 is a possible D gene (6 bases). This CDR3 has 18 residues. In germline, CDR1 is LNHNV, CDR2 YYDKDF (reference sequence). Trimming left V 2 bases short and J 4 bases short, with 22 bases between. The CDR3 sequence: CATSRRSRIGGASDTQYF. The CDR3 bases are TGTGCCACCAGCAGAAGGTCCAGGATTGGCGGGGCCTCAGATACGCAGTATTTT.

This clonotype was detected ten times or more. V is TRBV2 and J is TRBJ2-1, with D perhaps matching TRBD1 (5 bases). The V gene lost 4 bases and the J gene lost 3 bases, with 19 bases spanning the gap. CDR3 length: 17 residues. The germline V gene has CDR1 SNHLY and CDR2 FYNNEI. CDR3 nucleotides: TGTGCCAGCAGTGGGGGCTTAAGGCGTCTCCTCTACAATGAGCAGTTCTTC. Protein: CASSGGLRRLLYNEQFF.

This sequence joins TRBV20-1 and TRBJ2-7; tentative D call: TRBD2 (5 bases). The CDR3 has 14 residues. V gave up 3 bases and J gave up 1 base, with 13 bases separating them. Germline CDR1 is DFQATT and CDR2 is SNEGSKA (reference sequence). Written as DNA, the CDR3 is TGCAGTGCTAGCAAAGGCGGGCCGTCCTACGAGCAGTACTTC. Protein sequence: CSASKGGPSYEQYF.

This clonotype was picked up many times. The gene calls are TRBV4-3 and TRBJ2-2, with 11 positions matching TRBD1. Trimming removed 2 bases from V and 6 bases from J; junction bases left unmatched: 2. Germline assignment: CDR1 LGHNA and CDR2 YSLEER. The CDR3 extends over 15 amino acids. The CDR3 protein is CASSQRTGGSGELFF. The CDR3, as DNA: TGCGCCAGCAGCCAACGGACAGGGGGCTCCGGGGAGCTGTTTTTT.

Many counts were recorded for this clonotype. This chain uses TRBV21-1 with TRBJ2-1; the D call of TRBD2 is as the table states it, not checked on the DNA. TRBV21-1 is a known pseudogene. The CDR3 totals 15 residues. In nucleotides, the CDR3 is TGTGCCAGCAGCAAAGTTAGCGGGAGTAGGAATGAGCAGTTCTTC. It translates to CASSKVSGSRNEQFF.

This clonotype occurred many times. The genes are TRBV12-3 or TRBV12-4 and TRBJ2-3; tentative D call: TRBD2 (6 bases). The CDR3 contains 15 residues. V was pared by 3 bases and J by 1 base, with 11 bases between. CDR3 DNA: TGTGCCAGCAGTTTTCGACTAGTGCGCACAGATACGCAGTATTTT. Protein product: CASSFRLVRTDTQYF.

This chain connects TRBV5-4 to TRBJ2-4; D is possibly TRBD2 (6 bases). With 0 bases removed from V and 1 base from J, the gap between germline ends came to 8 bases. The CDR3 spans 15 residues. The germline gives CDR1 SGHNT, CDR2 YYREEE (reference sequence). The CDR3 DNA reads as TGTGCCAGCAGCTTGGCCAGCGGGGCCAAAAACATTCAGTACTTC. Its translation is CASSLASGAKNIQYF.

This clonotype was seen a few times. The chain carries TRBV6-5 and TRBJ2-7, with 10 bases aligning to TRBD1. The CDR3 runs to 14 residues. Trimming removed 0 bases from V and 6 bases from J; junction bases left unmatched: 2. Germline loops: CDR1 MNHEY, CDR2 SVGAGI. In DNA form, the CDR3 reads TGTGCCAGCAGTTACTCAAGGACAGGGGGCGAGCAGTACTTC. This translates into CASSYSRTGGEQYF.

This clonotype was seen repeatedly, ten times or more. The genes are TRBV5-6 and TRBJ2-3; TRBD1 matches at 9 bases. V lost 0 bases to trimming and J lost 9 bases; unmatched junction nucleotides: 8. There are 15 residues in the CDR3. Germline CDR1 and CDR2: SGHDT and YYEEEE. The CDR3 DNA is TGTGCCAGCAGCTTGGAAGCGGGACAGGGTCAAACGCAGTATTTT. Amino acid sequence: CASSLEAGQGQTQYF.

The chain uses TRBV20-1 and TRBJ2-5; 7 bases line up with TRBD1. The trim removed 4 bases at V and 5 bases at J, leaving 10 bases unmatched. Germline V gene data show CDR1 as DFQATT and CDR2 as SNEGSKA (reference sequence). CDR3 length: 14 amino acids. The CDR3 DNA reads TGCAGTGCTACCCCGACAGGGCGGCGGGAGACCCAGTACTTC. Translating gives CSATPTGRRETQYF.

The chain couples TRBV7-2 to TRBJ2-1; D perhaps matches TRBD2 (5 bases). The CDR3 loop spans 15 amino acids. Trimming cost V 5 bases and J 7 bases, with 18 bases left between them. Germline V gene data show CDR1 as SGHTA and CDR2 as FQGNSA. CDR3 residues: CASSHTHGLSNEQFF. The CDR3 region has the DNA TGTGCCAGCAGCCATACCCACGGACTGTCAAATGAGCAGTTCTTC.